The present entry profiles one TCR beta chain with its context. The sample comes from a study of T cells expressing NK-cell markers. Looking at the study overall: HCMV seropositivity characterized most of the eight sequenced donors, and seronegativity one.

Making the TCR beta cDNA relied on 5'RACE template switching with UMIs. TCRdb reprocessed the 5' RACE reads; each CDR3 protein has one entry and no DNA is given. In all, the sample yields 550,000 to 600,000 distinct CDR3 sequences. The sample consisted of blood T cells: a sorted CD56 or NKG2C T cell subset, CD4+ or CD8+ T cells, or bulk PBMC T cells (not recorded which). The clonotype originates from a man aged 18 to 29 in good health.

CDR3 sequence: CAWTNRGYNTEAFF. The chain carries TRBV30 and TRBJ1-1. The germline V gene has CDR1 GTSNPN and CDR2 SVGIG (reference sequence). The CDR3 consists of 14 residues.